The 26 T cell receptor beta chains reported below all come from one sample, sequenced in a study of T cell repertoires in cytomegalovirus infection. TCRdb redid the calling of the reads with MiXCR, one entry per CDR3 protein. The table includes 650,000 to 850,000 distinct CDR3 sequences, 25% to 30% detected once. Their specific antigens are unknown. The source was cultured CD8+ T cells from PBMCs, collected from culture after CMV antigen stimulation. These receptor sequences come from a human donor in good health (CMV status not recorded). Some clones in this sample may be carry-over from other donors' samples.

The chain couples TRBV7-6 to TRBJ1-1; unclear D gene. The CDR3 is 14 amino acids. The germline gives CDR1 SGHVS, CDR2 FNYEAQ. V was shortened by 3 bases and J by 7 bases, with 15 bases between the two germline ends. The CDR3 DNA reads TGTGCCAGCAGCTTCCGGGAGATGGACGGTGAAGCTTTCTTT. Translated: CASSFREMDGEAFF.

The chain links TRBV6-1 to TRBJ2-7; D ambiguous. This CDR3 comprises 14 residues. Germline V gives CDR1 MNHNS, CDR2 SASEGT. V was trimmed by 6 bases and J by 2 bases, leaving 14 bases between them. For the CDR3, the DNA is TGTGCCAGCAGCTCTCTCCTCGGAACCTACGAGCAGTACGTC. Translating gives CASSSLLGTYEQYV.

The CDR3 sequence: CASSQETGLAGDTQYF. Here the CDR3 DNA reads TGCGCCAGCAGCCAAGAGACGGGACTAGCGGGGGATACGCAGTATTTT. This chain joins TRBV4-1 and TRBJ2-3, with 13 bases matching TRBD2. Germline V gives CDR1 MGHRA, CDR2 YSYEKL. The CDR3 is 16 residues long. V lost 0 bases, J lost 6 bases, and 3 bases stayed unmatched.

This clonotype was detected only a few times. The J gene is TRBJ2-7, the V gene TRBV7-6; 10 nucleotides align to TRBD1. Germline lookup yields CDR1 SGHVS and CDR2 FNYEAQ. With V trimmed by 6 bases and J by 2 bases, 7 bases remained unmatched. The CDR3 extends over 15 amino acids. The CDR3 DNA is TGTGCCAGCAGTTCAAGGGGGACAGGGGCCTACGAGCAGTACTTC. This sequence encodes CASSSRGTGAYEQYF.

This clonotype was counted between two and nine times. The DNA for the CDR3 is TGTGCCAGCAGCTTAAGGGACAGGTCTGATTCACCCCTCCACTTT. Translating gives CASSLRDRSDSPLHF. The chain recombines TRBV7-2 with TRBJ1-6; 8 nucleotides agree with TRBD1. The ends lost 2 bases at V and 8 bases at J; junction bases unmatched: 5. The CDR3 consists of 15 residues. In germline, CDR1 is SGHTA, CDR2 FQGNSA.

CDR3 DNA sequence: TGTGCCAGCAGCTTAATGGGAAGAGCAGCAACTAATGAAAAACTGTTTTTT. This codes for CASSLMGRAATNEKLFF. This chain links TRBV7-2 with TRBJ1-4; no definite D call. The V gene's germline CDR1 is SGHTA and CDR2 FQGNSA. V lost 2 bases and J 0 bases, leaving 13 bases between the germline ends. This CDR3 is 17 amino acids long. Filled out from reference TRBV7-2 and TRBJ1-4, the complete variable domain reads GAGVSQSPSNKVTEKGKDVELRCDPISGHTALYWYRQSLGQGLEFLIYFQGNSAPDKSGLPSDRFSAERTGGSVSTLTIQRTQQEDSAVYLCASSLMGRAATNEKLFFGSGTQLSVL.

The V and J genes are TRBV6-5 and TRBJ2-6, with TRBD2 as a possible D gene (6 bases). Germline lookup yields CDR1 MNHEY and CDR2 SVGAGI. V lost 2 bases and J 2 bases, leaving 7 bases between the germline ends. The CDR3 extends over 15 amino acids. The CDR3 sequence: CASSYGGTGANVLTF. CDR3 nucleotide sequence: TGTGCCAGCAGTTACGGAGGGACTGGGGCCAACGTCCTGACTTTC.

This clonotype was seen more than once but under ten times. The genes are TRBV6-6 and TRBJ2-7; 8 nucleotides match TRBD1. The CDR3 extends over 15 amino acids. The germline V gene encodes CDR1 MNHNY and CDR2 SVGAGI (reference sequence). The trim removed 0 bases at V and 4 bases at J, leaving 5 bases unmatched. For the CDR3, the DNA is TGTGCCAGCAGTTACTCGACAGGGGCCCAATACGAGCAGTACTTC. This translates into CASSYSTGAQYEQYF.

This clonotype was counted between two and nine times. The CDR3 is CASIGATGQTYNEQFF. CDR3 DNA sequence: TGTGCCAGTATCGGGGCCACGGGACAAACCTACAATGAGCAGTTCTTC. The chain combines TRBV19 with TRBJ2-1, with D perhaps matching TRBD1 (6 bases). Germline CDR1 reads LNHDA; CDR2 reads SQIVND (reference sequence). The CDR3 extends over 16 amino acids. V was clipped by 7 bases and J by 2 bases, with 18 bases between them.

The chain joins TRBV29-1 to TRBJ1-1; D might be TRBD1 (5 bases). Germline lookup yields CDR1 SQVTM and CDR2 ANQGSEA. V lost 5 bases and J 0 bases, leaving 10 bases between the germline ends. The CDR3 contains 13 residues. The CDR3 DNA reads as TGCAGCGTTTTCGGGACGGTGAACACTGAAGCTTTCTTT. This gives the protein CSVFGTVNTEAFF.

To note about this clonotype: Compared with germline, one end of the junction differs, possibly owing to a read error. The chain employs TRBV2 and TRBJ2-1, with D possibly matching TRBD1 (5 bases). This CDR3 comprises 13 residues. CDR1 and CDR2 from the germline V gene are SNHLY and FYNNEI. The CDR3 DNA reads as TGTGCCCGCAGCAGGGACTCCTACAATGAGCAGTTCTTC. It yields the protein CARSRDSYNEQFF.

The gene calls are TRBV6-5 and TRBJ2-1; maybe TRBD2 (6 bases). This CDR3 has 13 amino acids. The V end lost 4 bases, the J end lost 6 bases, and 10 bases lay between the germline ends. Germline CDR1 MNHEY, CDR2 SVGAGI. CDR3 bases: TGTGCCAGCAGTTCCGGGACTTTCAATGAGCAGTTCTTC. It encodes CASSSGTFNEQFF.

V gene TRBV19 combines with J gene TRBJ1-2, with 9 bases aligning to TRBD1. The CDR3 length is 14 residues. Unmatched junction bases numbered 6, after V lost 5 bases and J lost 5 bases. Germline CDR1 LNHDA, CDR2 SQIVND (reference sequence). The CDR3 sequence: CASSYRGQVYGYTF. In nucleotides, the CDR3 is TGTGCCAGTAGTTACAGGGGGCAGGTATATGGCTACACCTTC.

The chain uses TRBV20-1 and TRBJ1-5; tentative D call: TRBD1 (6 bases). This CDR3 spans 15 amino acids. V lost 0 bases to trimming and J lost 5 bases, with 14 bases between them. CDR1 is DFQATT, CDR2 SNEGSKA, per germline (reference sequence). In nucleotides, the CDR3 is TGCAGTGCTAGAGATTCCCAAAGGGGGGATCAGCCCCAGCATTTT. This codes for CSARDSQRGDQPQHF.

The chain has TRBV7-6 and TRBJ1-4; D remains ambiguous. Germline CDR1 reads SGHVS; CDR2 reads FNYEAQ. The CDR3 contains 17 residues. Trimming left V 0 bases short and J 0 bases short, with 11 bases between. This CDR3 reads CASSLAMTVATNEKLFF. CDR3 in DNA: TGTGCCAGCAGCTTAGCGATGACGGTAGCAACTAATGAAAAACTGTTTTTT.

The chain combines TRBV12-3 or TRBV12-4 with TRBJ1-2, with 9 positions matching TRBD1. With 6 bases clipped from V and 8 bases from J, the junction kept 10 bases outside the gene matches. The CDR3 loop spans 14 amino acids. Here the CDR3 reads CASSSGTGLLGYTF. The CDR3 DNA sequence: TGTGCCAGCAGCTCCGGGACAGGGTTGCTCGGCTACACCTTC.

A few counts support this clonotype. The chain employs TRBV6-5 and TRBJ2-7, with 7 bases aligning to TRBD1. V shed 2 bases and J 4 bases; nucleotides not matched to a gene: 5. CDR1 MNHEY and CDR2 SVGAGI come from the germline V gene. The length of the CDR3 is 14 residues. The CDR3 loop reads CASSYRTGLYEQYF. The CDR3 DNA reads as TGTGCCAGCAGTTACCGGACAGGACTTTACGAGCAGTACTTC.

The rearrangement links TRBV7-6 to TRBJ1-1, with 7 positions matching TRBD1. Trimming at V came to 5 bases and at J to 7 bases, leaving 4 bases not matched to a gene. The CDR3 is made up of 12 amino acids. The germline V gene encodes CDR1 SGHVS and CDR2 FNYEAQ. The CDR3 sequence is CASSQDRNEAFF. CDR3 sequence (DNA): TGTGCCAGCAGCCAGGACAGGAATGAAGCTTTCTTT.

This chain connects TRBV10-3 to TRBJ2-6; D is perhaps TRBD2 (5 bases). The CDR3 contains 17 residues. Trimming shortened V by 4 bases and J by 4 bases, and 17 bases separated the two germline ends. Germline V gene sequence: CDR1 ENHRY, CDR2 SYGVKD. The CDR3 DNA reads as TGTGCCATCAGTGCGCCTGAGGACTCTCTGGGGGCCAACGTCCTGACTTTC. It translates to CAISAPEDSLGANVLTF.

The V gene is TRBV6-1, the J gene TRBJ2-2; D perhaps matches TRBD1 (5 bases). Per the germline V gene, CDR1 is MNHNS and CDR2 is SASEGT. V was shortened by 6 bases and J by 9 bases, with 8 bases between the two germline ends. This CDR3 comprises 11 residues. The CDR3 sequence is CASRTGRELFF. The DNA for the CDR3 is TGTGCCAGCAGAACAGGTCGGGAGCTGTTTTTT.

This chain links TRBV2 with TRBJ2-7; D is possibly TRBD2 (5 bases). V gave up 2 bases and J gave up 5 bases, with 7 bases separating them. The CDR3 extends over 12 amino acids. Germline loops: CDR1 SNHLY, CDR2 FYNNEI. Here the CDR3 DNA reads TGTGCCAGCAGTGAAAGAGGGAACGAGCAGTACGTC. This translates into CASSERGNEQYV.

The sample holds a few counts of this clonotype. V is TRBV28 and J is TRBJ1-2; possible D gene TRBD1, 5 bases. Deletions cut 4 bases from V and 6 bases from J, with 21 bases between. The germline CDR1 and CDR2 sequences are MDHEN and SYDVKM. The CDR3 consists of 16 residues. The chain's CDR3 is CASSSTRVAGRHGYTF. CDR3 nucleotides: TGTGCCAGCAGTTCCACCAGGGTCGCAGGGAGGCATGGCTACACCTTC.

The CDR3 bases are TGTGCCAGCAGTTTACCCGGGACAGGGGAAAATTCACCCCTCCACTTT. This gives the protein CASSLPGTGENSPLHF. The V and J genes are TRBV28 and TRBJ1-6; TRBD1 agrees at 10 bases. This CDR3 is built from 16 residues. Germline trimming cut 2 bases from V and 7 bases from J; bases unmatched to any gene: 5. Germline V gene data show CDR1 as MDHEN and CDR2 as SYDVKM.

The chain couples TRBV6-1 to TRBJ1-5; D is uncertain. Trimming took 8 bases from V and 2 from J, leaving 13 bases between them. The CDR3 extends over 14 amino acids. Germline V gives CDR1 MNHNS, CDR2 SASEGT. The CDR3 DNA reads TGTGCCAGCGGGGAGGGAAGCCGCAATCAGCCCCAGCATTTT. Protein product: CASGEGSRNQPQHF.

V gene TRBV19 combines with J gene TRBJ1-1, with a tentative D call TRBD1 (6 bases). The CDR3 is 15 amino acids. V was trimmed by 1 base and J by 5 bases, leaving 14 bases between them. CDR1 and CDR2 from the germline V gene are LNHDA and SQIVND (reference sequence). This CDR3 is CASSIVAGVGTEAFF. CDR3 bases: TGTGCCAGTAGTATAGTGGCAGGGGTGGGGACTGAAGCTTTCTTT.

This clonotype has more than one count but fewer than ten. This chain joins TRBV7-2 and TRBJ2-1; weak D call: TRBD1 (5 bases). Germline V gene sequence: CDR1 SGHTA, CDR2 FQGNSA. This CDR3 is 17 amino acids long. V gave up 5 bases and J gave up 6 bases, with 23 bases separating them. As DNA, the CDR3 is TGTGCCAGCAGCGCAATGTTCCCTCCCATGGGGCGCAATGAGCAGTTCTTC. It translates to CASSAMFPPMGRNEQFF. Full variable domain (rest looked up from reference TRBV7-2 and TRBJ2-1): GAGVSQSPSNKVTEKGKDVELRCDPISGHTALYWYRQSLGQGLEFLIYFQGNSAPDKSGLPSDRFSAERTGGSVSTLTIQRTQQEDSAVYLCASSAMFPPMGRNEQFFGPGTRLTVL.